The source of this T cell receptor (beta chain) is a study of cytomegalovirus exposure and HLA in healthy donors. Sequencing was performed with immunoSEQ multiplex PCR; in TCRdb, only in-frame clones are kept and a portion is missing. The sample holds 50,000 to 80,000 clones, over 85% seen once. Germline V gene lookup returns CDR1 SGHKS and CDR2 YYEKEE (reference sequence). The CDR3 totals 14 residues. Between the trimmed V and J ends, which lost 4 bases and 5 bases, there was a span of 15 bases. This receptor was obtained from a woman aged 18-29 years in good health and CMV-seropositive. Sequencing was performed on PBMCs. The chain links TRBV5-5 to TRBJ1-1; the D gene is possibly TRBD1 (5 bases). The CDR3 is CASSHRQGQTEAFF. In DNA, the CDR3 is TGTGCCAGCAGCCATAGGCAGGGTCAAACTGAAGCTTTCTTT. The full variable domain, its missing parts supplied by reference TRBV5-5 and TRBJ1-1, is DAGVTQSPTHLIKTRGQQVTLRCSPISGHKSVSWYQQVLGQGPQFIFQYYEKEERGRGNFPDRFSARQFPNYSSELNVNALLLGDSALYLCASSHRQGQTEAFFGQGTRLTVV.